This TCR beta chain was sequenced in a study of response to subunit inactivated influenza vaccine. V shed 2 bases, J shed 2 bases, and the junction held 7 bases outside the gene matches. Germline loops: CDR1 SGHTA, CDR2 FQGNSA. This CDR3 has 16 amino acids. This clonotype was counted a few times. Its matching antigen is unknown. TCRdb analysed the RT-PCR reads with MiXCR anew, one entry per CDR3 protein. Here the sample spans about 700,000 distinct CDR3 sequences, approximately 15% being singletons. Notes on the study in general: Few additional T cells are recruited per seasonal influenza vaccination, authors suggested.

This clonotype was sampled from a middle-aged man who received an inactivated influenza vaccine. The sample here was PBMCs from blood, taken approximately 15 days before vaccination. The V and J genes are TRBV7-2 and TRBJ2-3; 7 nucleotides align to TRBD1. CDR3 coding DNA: TGTGCCAGCAGCTTACTTAGACAGGGTTTCACAGATACGCAGTATTTT. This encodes CASSLLRQGFTDTQYF.